The clone carrying this TCR beta chain was picked up many times. The antigen is undetermined. The sample originates from a study of T cells in Graves' hyperthyroidism and ophthalmopathy. Study background: Initial diagnosis, before any treatment, was when peripheral blood was collected. Study-level points and caveats: In blood, most of the thyroid clonotypes expanded above 0.001 were also present.

The authors took PBMCs from 9.5 to 10 ml fresh peripheral blood. The V end was cut by 2 bases, the J end by 6 bases, with 14 bases between. This CDR3 has 14 amino acids. Researchers amplified the TCR beta CDR3 regions from RNA transcripts. Carried out on the TCR CDR3, a first-round RT-PCR used the HTBI primer set. One entry per CDR3 protein results from TCRdb running MiXCR on the multiplex PCR reads. This table holds more than 300,000 distinct CDR3 sequences, approximately 17% found once. The origin of this receptor is a woman under 40 with Graves' hyperthyroidism that later progressed to Graves' ophthalmopathy. The material sequenced was blood. V and J are TRBV12-3 or TRBV12-4 and TRBJ2-7; no clear D. CDR3 sequence: CASSLKAVTGEQYF. CDR3 bases: TGTGCCAGCAGTTTAAAGGCCGTCACCGGCGAGCAGTACTTC.